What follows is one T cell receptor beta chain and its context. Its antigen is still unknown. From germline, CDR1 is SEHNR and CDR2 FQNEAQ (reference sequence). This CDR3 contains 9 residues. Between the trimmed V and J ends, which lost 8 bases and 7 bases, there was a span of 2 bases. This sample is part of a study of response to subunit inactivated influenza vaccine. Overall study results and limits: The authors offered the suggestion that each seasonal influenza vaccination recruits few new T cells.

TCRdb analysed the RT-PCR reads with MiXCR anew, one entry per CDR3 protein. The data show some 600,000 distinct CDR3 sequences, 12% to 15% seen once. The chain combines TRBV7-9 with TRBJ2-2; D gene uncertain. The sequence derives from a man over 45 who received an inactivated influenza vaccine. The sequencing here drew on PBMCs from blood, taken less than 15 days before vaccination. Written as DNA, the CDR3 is TGTGCCAGCGGCGGGGAGCTGTTTTTT. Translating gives CASGGELFF.